The present T cell receptor (beta chain) was sequenced within a study of cytomegalovirus exposure and HLA in healthy donors. Findings of the study overall: Later genetic work tied a missense DCLRE1C variant to beta-chain V and J trimming. There was a cluster of highly shared sequence variants that was likely a sequencing artifact. According to a later analysis, donors in an Asian-associated ancestry cluster reportedly had fewer N-insertions than the 666-donor mean. Most TCR sequences proved rare, with some public TCRs found in many donors.

13 Jbeta primers and 60 Vbeta primers were used for the PCR. Some clones are missing from TCRdb's copy, which holds only in-frame ones; the method was immunoSEQ multiplex PCR. The sample has fewer than 90,000 clones, around four fifths seen once. From germline, CDR1 is MNHEY and CDR2 SVGAGI. Unmatched junction bases numbered 12, after V lost 4 bases and J lost 3 bases. This CDR3 comprises 16 residues. Concerning this clone itself: Its antigen is currently unknown.

This TCR was sampled from a male donor in good health and CMV-seronegative. The rearrangement links TRBV6-5 to TRBJ2-7; 7 bases match TRBD1. Sequencing input: PBMCs. The CDR3 sequence is CASSSLPQGINYEQYF. The CDR3 nucleotides read TGTGCCAGCAGTTCCCTACCACAGGGGATTAACTACGAGCAGTACTTC.